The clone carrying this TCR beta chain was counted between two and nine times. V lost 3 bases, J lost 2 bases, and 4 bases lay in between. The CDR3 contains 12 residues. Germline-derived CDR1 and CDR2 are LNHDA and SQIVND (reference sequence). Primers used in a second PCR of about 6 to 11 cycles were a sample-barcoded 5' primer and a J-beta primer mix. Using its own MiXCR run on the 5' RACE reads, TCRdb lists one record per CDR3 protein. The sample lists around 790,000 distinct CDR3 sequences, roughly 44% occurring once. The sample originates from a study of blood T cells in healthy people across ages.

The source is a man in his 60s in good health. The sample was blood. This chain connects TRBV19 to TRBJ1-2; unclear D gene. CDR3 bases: TGTGCCAGTAGTATTCAGAACTATGGCTACACCTTC. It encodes CASSIQNYGYTF.